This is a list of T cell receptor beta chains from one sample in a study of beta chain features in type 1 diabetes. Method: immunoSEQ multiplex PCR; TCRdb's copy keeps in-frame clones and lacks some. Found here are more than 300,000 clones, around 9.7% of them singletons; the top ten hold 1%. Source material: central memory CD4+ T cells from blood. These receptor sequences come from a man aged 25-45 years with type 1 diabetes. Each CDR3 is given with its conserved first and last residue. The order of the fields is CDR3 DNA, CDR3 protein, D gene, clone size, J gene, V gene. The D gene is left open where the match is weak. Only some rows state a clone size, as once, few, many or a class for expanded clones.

CDR3nt: TGTGCCAGCAGCCTAGAGGGTTCGGCTAATGAAAAACTGTTTTTT
CDR3aa: CASSLEGSANEKLFF
d_gene: -
abundance: -
j_gene: TRBJ1-4
v_gene: TRBV6-6

CDR3nt: TGTGCCAGCAGGCAGAACAGGGGGCGCGATGGCTACACCTTC
CDR3aa: CASRQNRGRDGYTF
d_gene: TRBD1
abundance: -
j_gene: TRBJ1-2
v_gene: TRBV6-6

CDR3nt: TGTGCCAGTAGTTTAGGACAGGGGCGCACTGAAGCTTTCTTT
CDR3aa: CASSLGQGRTEAFF
d_gene: TRBD1
abundance: -
j_gene: TRBJ1-1
v_gene: TRBV19

CDR3nt: TGCGCCAGCAGCCCAGGACAGGTAGAAACTGAAGCTTTCTTT
CDR3aa: CASSPGQVETEAFF
d_gene: TRBD1
abundance: few
j_gene: TRBJ1-1
v_gene: TRBV4-1

CDR3nt: TGTGCCAGCAGCTTGGGGCCTAGCGGGGACTTAAGCTCCTACGAGCAGTACTTC
CDR3aa: CASSLGPSGDLSSYEQYF
d_gene: TRBD2
abundance: -
j_gene: TRBJ2-7
v_gene: TRBV5-4

CDR3nt: TGTGCCTGGAGTGTATACGGCTCGAAGGGAAACACCATATATTTT
CDR3aa: CAWSVYGSKGNTIYF
d_gene: -
abundance: few
j_gene: TRBJ1-3
v_gene: TRBV30

CDR3nt: TGCGCCAGCAGCCCTCTACTAGCGGGGGACACAGATACGCAGTATTTT
CDR3aa: CASSPLLAGDTDTQYF
d_gene: TRBD2
abundance: -
j_gene: TRBJ2-3
v_gene: TRBV5-1

CDR3nt: TGTGCCAGCAGCTTAGGATCCGGGGCCAAAAACATTCAGTACTTC
CDR3aa: CASSLGSGAKNIQYF
d_gene: -
abundance: -
j_gene: TRBJ2-4
v_gene: TRBV7-2

CDR3nt: TGTGCCAGCAGCTCTCCTGGACAGGGGGAGACCCAGTACTTC
CDR3aa: CASSSPGQGETQYF
d_gene: TRBD1
abundance: -
j_gene: TRBJ2-5
v_gene: TRBV7-9

CDR3nt: TGCGCCAGCAGCTTGGACCAGGGGTGGACTGAAGCTTTCTTT
CDR3aa: CASSLDQGWTEAFF
d_gene: -
abundance: few
j_gene: TRBJ1-1
v_gene: TRBV5-1

CDR3nt: TGCGCCAGCAGCTGGGGCCAGGGTTTGGACACTGAAGCTTTCTTT
CDR3aa: CASSWGQGLDTEAFF
d_gene: -
abundance: many
j_gene: TRBJ1-1
v_gene: TRBV5-1

CDR3nt: TGTGCCAGCTCAGCCGCCTCTGGGGCGGCTGGCTATGGCTACACCTTC
CDR3aa: CASSAASGAAGYGYTF
d_gene: -
abundance: -
j_gene: TRBJ1-2
v_gene: TRBV18

CDR3nt: TGTGCCAGTAGTTCGGGGGGGACAGCCTACAATGAGCAGTTCTTC
CDR3aa: CASSSGGTAYNEQFF
d_gene: -
abundance: many
j_gene: TRBJ2-1
v_gene: TRBV19

CDR3nt: TGTGCCAGCAGTTATCAGGGGATAAACACCGGGGAGCTGTTTTTT
CDR3aa: CASSYQGINTGELFF
d_gene: -
abundance: -
j_gene: TRBJ2-2
v_gene: TRBV2

CDR3nt: TGTGCCAGCAGCTCAGACAGCACTGAAGCTTTCTTT
CDR3aa: CASSSDSTEAFF
d_gene: -
abundance: few
j_gene: TRBJ1-1
v_gene: TRBV5-5

CDR3nt: TGTGCCAGCAGTCGATCTAGGGGCGGGTACGAGCAGTACTTC
CDR3aa: CASSRSRGGYEQYF
d_gene: -
abundance: -
j_gene: TRBJ2-7
v_gene: TRBV6-6

CDR3nt: TGTGCCAGCAGCCCTCAGGAGGGGGCAAACACCATATATTTT
CDR3aa: CASSPQEGANTIYF
d_gene: TRBD1
abundance: -
j_gene: TRBJ1-3
v_gene: TRBV7-9

CDR3nt: TGTGCCAGCAGGCCCGGGACAGGGGAACGTAACTATGGCTACACCTTC
CDR3aa: CASRPGTGERNYGYTF
d_gene: TRBD1
abundance: -
j_gene: TRBJ1-2
v_gene: TRBV28

CDR3nt: TGTGCCAGCTCACCACAGGGATATGATAGGGCCAAAAACATTCAGTACTTC
CDR3aa: CASSPQGYDRAKNIQYF
d_gene: -
abundance: few
j_gene: TRBJ2-4
v_gene: TRBV18

CDR3nt: TGCGCCAGCAGCCACGCCGGGACCTCAAGCACAGATACGCAGTATTTT
CDR3aa: CASSHAGTSSTDTQYF
d_gene: -
abundance: -
j_gene: TRBJ2-3
v_gene: TRBV4-1

CDR3nt: TGCGCCAGCAGCTTGGACCGTGTGGGGCAGTACTTC
CDR3aa: CASSLDRVGQYF
d_gene: -
abundance: few
j_gene: TRBJ2-7
v_gene: TRBV5-1

CDR3nt: TGTGCCAGCAGAGGAAACAGGGTGGTGAACACTGAAGCTTTCTTT
CDR3aa: CASRGNRVVNTEAFF
d_gene: -
abundance: few
j_gene: TRBJ1-1
v_gene: TRBV25-1

CDR3nt: TGTGCCAGTAAGTTCGAGACAGAAGCTTTCTTT
CDR3aa: CASKFETEAFF
d_gene: -
abundance: -
j_gene: TRBJ1-1
v_gene: TRBV19

CDR3nt: TGCAGCGTTGAAGGGGCGGGTGAGACCCAGTACTTC
CDR3aa: CSVEGAGETQYF
d_gene: -
abundance: -
j_gene: TRBJ2-5
v_gene: TRBV29-1

CDR3nt: TGTGCCAGCAGCTTATCACGGGATAATTCACCCCTCCACTTT
CDR3aa: CASSLSRDNSPLHF
d_gene: -
abundance: -
j_gene: TRBJ1-6
v_gene: TRBV4-2

CDR3nt: TGTGCCAGCAGCTCACTCCTGAGACAGGCCTTCACAGATACGCAGTATTTT
CDR3aa: CASSSLLRQAFTDTQYF
d_gene: -
abundance: few
j_gene: TRBJ2-3
v_gene: TRBV5-6

CDR3nt: TGTGCCAGTAGTCTCCGGACAGCTGAGCAGTTCTTC
CDR3aa: CASSLRTAEQFF
d_gene: -
abundance: -
j_gene: TRBJ2-1
v_gene: TRBV19

CDR3nt: TGTGCCTGGAGTATACGGGTTCGCGGGGAGCTGTTTTTT
CDR3aa: CAWSIRVRGELFF
d_gene: -
abundance: few
j_gene: TRBJ2-2
v_gene: TRBV30

CDR3nt: TGTGCCAGCAGTTCATTTTTGGAGGGACGCACCTTC
CDR3aa: CASSSFLEGRTF
d_gene: -
abundance: few
j_gene: TRBJ1-2
v_gene: TRBV2

CDR3nt: TGTGCCAGCTCAGGTGGCTACGAGCAGTACTTC
CDR3aa: CASSGGYEQYF
d_gene: -
abundance: few
j_gene: TRBJ2-7
v_gene: TRBV18

CDR3nt: TGTGCCAGCAGCTTAGAGTTCCGGGACAGGGGGCGAAGCTACACCTTC
CDR3aa: CASSLEFRDRGRSYTF
d_gene: TRBD1
abundance: -
j_gene: TRBJ1-2
v_gene: TRBV7-8

CDR3nt: TGTGCCTGGAGTCGTGACACCGACTATGGCTACACCTTC
CDR3aa: CAWSRDTDYGYTF
d_gene: -
abundance: -
j_gene: TRBJ1-2
v_gene: TRBV30

CDR3nt: TGTGCCAGCAGCCGGTGGCCGAGCCCGGATACGCAGTATTTT
CDR3aa: CASSRWPSPDTQYF
d_gene: -
abundance: few
j_gene: TRBJ2-3
v_gene: TRBV5-5

CDR3nt: TGTGCCATCAGTGAGTCGAACCAGATCGGGGAGCTGTTTTTT
CDR3aa: CAISESNQIGELFF
d_gene: -
abundance: -
j_gene: TRBJ2-2
v_gene: TRBV6-1

CDR3nt: TGTGCCAGCACTTCCGGGGGAATTGTCGAGCAGTACTTC
CDR3aa: CASTSGGIVEQYF
d_gene: -
abundance: few
j_gene: TRBJ2-7
v_gene: TRBV2

CDR3nt: TGTGCCATCAGTGAGGATCGAACAGGGCCCATGAACACTGAAGCTTTCTTT
CDR3aa: CAISEDRTGPMNTEAFF
d_gene: -
abundance: -
j_gene: TRBJ1-1
v_gene: TRBV10-3

CDR3nt: TGTGCCAGCGACCCTGGGGGCAGGAGCTCCTACGAGCAGTACTTC
CDR3aa: CASDPGGRSSYEQYF
d_gene: -
abundance: few
j_gene: TRBJ2-7
v_gene: TRBV10-3

CDR3nt: TGTGCCAGCAGTGAACCCAGGACAGGGGGTATAGAGACCCAGTACTTC
CDR3aa: CASSEPRTGGIETQYF
d_gene: TRBD1
abundance: many
j_gene: TRBJ2-5
v_gene: TRBV25-1

CDR3nt: TGTGCCTGGAGTGTATTGGTCTATAATTCACCCCTCCACTTT
CDR3aa: CAWSVLVYNSPLHF
d_gene: -
abundance: few
j_gene: TRBJ1-6
v_gene: TRBV30

CDR3nt: TGCAGCGTCCCTTTAGGGGCTGGCTCCTACAATGAGCAGTTCTTC
CDR3aa: CSVPLGAGSYNEQFF
d_gene: -
abundance: -
j_gene: TRBJ2-1
v_gene: TRBV29-1

CDR3nt: TGTGCCAGCAGTCCGGACAGTAACTCTGGAAACACCATATATTTT
CDR3aa: CASSPDSNSGNTIYF
d_gene: -
abundance: once
j_gene: TRBJ1-3
v_gene: TRBV2

CDR3nt: TGCGCCAGCAGCCAAGATTACCGGGGGATGGTTCAAGAGACCCAGTACTTC
CDR3aa: CASSQDYRGMVQETQYF
d_gene: -
abundance: many
j_gene: TRBJ2-5
v_gene: TRBV4-3